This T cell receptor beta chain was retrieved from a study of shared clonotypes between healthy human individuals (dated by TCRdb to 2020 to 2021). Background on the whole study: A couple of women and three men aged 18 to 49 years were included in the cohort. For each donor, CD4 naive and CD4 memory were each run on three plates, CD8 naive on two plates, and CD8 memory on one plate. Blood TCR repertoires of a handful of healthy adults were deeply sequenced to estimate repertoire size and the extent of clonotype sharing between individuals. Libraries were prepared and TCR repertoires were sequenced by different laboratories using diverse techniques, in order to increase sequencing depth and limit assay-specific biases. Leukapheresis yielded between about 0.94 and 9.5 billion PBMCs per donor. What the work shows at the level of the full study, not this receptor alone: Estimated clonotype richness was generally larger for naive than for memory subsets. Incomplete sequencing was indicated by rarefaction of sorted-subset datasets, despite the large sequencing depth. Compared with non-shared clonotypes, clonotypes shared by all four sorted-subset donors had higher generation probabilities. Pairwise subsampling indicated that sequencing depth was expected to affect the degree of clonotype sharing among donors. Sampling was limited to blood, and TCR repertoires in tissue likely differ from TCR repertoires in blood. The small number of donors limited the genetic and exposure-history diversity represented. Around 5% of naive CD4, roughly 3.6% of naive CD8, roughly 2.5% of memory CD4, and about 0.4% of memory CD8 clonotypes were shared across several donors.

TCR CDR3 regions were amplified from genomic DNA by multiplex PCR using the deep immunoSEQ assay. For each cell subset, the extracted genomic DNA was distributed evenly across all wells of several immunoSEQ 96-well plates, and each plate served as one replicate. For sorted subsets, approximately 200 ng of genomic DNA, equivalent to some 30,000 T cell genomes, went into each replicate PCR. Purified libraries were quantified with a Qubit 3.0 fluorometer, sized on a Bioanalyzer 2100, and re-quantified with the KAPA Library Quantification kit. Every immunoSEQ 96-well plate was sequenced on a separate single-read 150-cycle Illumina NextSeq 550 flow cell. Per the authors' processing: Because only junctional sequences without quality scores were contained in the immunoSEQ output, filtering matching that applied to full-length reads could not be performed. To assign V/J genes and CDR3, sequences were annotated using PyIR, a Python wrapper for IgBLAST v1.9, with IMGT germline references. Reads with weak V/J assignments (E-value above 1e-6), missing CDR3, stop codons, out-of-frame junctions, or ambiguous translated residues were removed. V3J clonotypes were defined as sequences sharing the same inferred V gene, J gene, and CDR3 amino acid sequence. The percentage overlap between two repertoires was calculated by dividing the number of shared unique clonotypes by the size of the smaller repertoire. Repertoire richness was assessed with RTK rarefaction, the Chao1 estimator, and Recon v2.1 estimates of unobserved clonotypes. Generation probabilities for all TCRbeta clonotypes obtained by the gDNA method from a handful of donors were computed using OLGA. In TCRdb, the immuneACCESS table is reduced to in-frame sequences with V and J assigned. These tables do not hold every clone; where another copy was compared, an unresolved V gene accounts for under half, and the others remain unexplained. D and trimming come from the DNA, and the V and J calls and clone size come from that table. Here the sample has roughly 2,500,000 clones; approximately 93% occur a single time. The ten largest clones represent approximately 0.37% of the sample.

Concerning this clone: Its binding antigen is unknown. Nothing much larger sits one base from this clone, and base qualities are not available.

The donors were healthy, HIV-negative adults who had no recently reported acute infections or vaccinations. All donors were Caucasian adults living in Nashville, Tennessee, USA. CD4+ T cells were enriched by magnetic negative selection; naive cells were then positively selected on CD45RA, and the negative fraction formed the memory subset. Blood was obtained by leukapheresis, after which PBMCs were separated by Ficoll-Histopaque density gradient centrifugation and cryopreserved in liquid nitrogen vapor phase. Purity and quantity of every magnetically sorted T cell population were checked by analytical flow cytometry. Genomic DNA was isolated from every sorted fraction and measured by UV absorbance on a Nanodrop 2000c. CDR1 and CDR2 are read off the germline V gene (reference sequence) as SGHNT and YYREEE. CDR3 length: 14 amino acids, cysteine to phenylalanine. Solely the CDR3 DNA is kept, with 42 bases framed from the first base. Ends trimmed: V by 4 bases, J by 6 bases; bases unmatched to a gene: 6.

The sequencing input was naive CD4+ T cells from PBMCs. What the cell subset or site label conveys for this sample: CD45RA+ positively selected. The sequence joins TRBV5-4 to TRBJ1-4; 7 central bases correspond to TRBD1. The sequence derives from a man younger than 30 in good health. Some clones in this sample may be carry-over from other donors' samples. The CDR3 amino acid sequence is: CASSAPGTDEKLFF. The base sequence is TGTGCCAGCAGCGCGCCCGGGACAGATGAAAAACTGTTTTTT.